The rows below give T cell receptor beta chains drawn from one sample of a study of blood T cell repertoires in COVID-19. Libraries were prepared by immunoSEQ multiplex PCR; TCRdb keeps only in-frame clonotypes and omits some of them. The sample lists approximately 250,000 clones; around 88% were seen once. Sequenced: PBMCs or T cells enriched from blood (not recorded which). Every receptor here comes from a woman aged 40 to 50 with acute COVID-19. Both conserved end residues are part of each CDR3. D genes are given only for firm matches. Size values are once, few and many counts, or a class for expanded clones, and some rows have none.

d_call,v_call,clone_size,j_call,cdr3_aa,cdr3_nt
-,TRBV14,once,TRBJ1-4,CASSHRTGGEKLFF,TGTGCCAGCAGCCATAGAACCGGCGGGGAAAAACTGTTTTTT
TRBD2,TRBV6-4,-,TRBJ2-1,CASSDSGTSLNEQFF,TGTGCCAGCAGTGACTCCGGGACTAGTCTCAATGAGCAGTTCTTC
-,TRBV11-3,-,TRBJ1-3,CASSSLPGNTIYF,TGTGCCAGCAGCTCCCTCCCTGGAAACACCATATATTTT
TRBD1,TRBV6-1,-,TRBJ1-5,CASSEGGQRYQPQHF,TGTGCCAGCAGTGAAGGGGGACAGAGGTATCAGCCCCAGCATTTT
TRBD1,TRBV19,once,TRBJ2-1,CASSKTGQGSYNEQFF,TGTGCCAGTAGTAAAACGGGACAGGGCTCCTACAATGAGCAGTTCTTC
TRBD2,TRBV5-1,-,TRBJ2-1,CASSLLGSGRTNEQFF,TGCGCCAGCAGCTTGCTTGGTAGCGGGAGGACCAATGAGCAGTTCTTC
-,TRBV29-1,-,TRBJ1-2,CSVGDPGGDYGYTF,TGCAGCGTTGGAGACCCGGGGGGCGACTATGGCTACACCTTC
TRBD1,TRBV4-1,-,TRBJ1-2,CASRGQAEGYTF,TGCGCCAGCCGTGGACAGGCAGAGGGCTACACCTTC
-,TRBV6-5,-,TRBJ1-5,CASSPLQGGQPQHF,TGTGCCAGCAGCCCCCTCCAGGGCGGTCAGCCCCAGCATTTT
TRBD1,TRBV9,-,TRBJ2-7,CASSEGTGGFSEQYF,TGTGCCAGCAGCGAGGGGACAGGGGGGTTCAGCGAGCAGTACTTC
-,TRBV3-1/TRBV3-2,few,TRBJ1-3,CASSQVTGLSGNTIYF,TGTGCCAGCAGCCAAGTAACAGGCCTATCTGGAAACACCATATATTTT
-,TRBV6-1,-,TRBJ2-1,CASSALDGVVPYNEQFF,TGTGCCAGCAGTGCTTTGGACGGGGTAGTACCCTACAATGAGCAGTTCTTC
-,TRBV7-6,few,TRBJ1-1,CASSLGRGTVYDTEAFF,TGTGCCAGCAGCTTAGGCAGGGGAACGGTCTATGACACTGAAGCTTTCTTT
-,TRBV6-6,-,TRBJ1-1,CASSAGVTFLGEAFF,TGTGCCAGCAGTGCGGGAGTCACCTTTTTGGGGGAAGCTTTCTTT
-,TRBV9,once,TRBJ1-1,CASSDTNF,TGTGCCAGCAGCGATACTAACTTT
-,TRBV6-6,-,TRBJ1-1,CASSYSFGQGTFF,-
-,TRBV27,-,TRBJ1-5,CASGAKFDQPQHF,TGTGCCAGCGGGGCAAAGTTTGATCAGCCCCAGCATTTT